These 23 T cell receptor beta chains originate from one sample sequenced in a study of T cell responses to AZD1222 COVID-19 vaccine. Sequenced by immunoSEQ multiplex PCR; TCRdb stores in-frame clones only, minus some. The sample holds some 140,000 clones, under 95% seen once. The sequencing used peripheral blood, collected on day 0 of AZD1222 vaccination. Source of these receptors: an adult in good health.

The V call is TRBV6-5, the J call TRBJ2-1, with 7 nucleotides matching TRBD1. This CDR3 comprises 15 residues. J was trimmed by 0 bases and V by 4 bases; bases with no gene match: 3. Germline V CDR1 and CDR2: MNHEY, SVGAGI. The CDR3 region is CASSLGQVSYNEQFF. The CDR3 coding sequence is TGTGCCAGCAGTTTAGGACAGGTCTCCTACAATGAGCAGTTCTTC.

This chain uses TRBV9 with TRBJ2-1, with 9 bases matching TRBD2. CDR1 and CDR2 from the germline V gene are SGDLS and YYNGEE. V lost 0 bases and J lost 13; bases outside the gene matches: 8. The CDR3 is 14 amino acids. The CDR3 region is CASSVVAGELIQFF. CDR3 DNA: TGTGCCAGCAGCGTAGTAGCGGGAGAGCTAATTCAGTTCTTC.

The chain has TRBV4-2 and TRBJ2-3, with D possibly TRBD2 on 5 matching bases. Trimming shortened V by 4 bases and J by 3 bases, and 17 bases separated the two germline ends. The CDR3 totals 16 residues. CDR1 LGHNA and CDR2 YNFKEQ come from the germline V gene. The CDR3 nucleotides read TGTGCCAGCAGCCCCAGACCCCGAGGGCCAACAGATACGCAGTATTTT. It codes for CASSPRPRGPTDTQYF.

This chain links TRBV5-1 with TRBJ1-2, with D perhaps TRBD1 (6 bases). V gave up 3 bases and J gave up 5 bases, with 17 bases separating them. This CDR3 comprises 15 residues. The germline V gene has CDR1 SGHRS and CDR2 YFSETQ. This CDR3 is CASSSGGAGAYGYTF. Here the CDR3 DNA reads TGCGCCAGCAGCTCGGGCGGGGCAGGGGCATATGGCTACACCTTC.

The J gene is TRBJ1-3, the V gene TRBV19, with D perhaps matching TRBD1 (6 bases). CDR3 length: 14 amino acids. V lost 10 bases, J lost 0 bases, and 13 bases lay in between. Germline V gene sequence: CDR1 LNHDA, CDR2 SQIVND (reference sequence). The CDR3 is CATGQWDSGNTIYF. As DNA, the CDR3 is TGTGCCACTGGACAGTGGGACTCTGGAAACACCATATATTTT.

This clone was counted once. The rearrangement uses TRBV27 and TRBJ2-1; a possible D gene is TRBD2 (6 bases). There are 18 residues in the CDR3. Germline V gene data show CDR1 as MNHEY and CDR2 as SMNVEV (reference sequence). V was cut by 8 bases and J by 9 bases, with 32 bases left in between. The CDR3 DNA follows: TGTGCCAGCGGGGGGATAATCGGTAGGTCTCAACTCGGTGGTGAGCAGTTCTTC. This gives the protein CASGGIIGRSQLGGEQFF.

CDR3 nucleotide sequence: TGTGCCAGCAGTTTACTAGGGGATGGGAGGTACACCTTC. Protein product: CASSLLGDGRYTF. This sequence joins TRBV27 and TRBJ1-2; TRBD1 might be the D (5 bases). The V gene's germline CDR1 is MNHEY and CDR2 SMNVEV (reference sequence). Trimming cost V 2 bases and J 11 bases, with 15 bases left between them. This CDR3 is built from 13 residues.

The CDR3 nucleotides read TGCGCCAGCAGCTTGGGGGGCCCCTACAATGAGCAGTTCTTC. This encodes CASSLGGPYNEQFF. The gene calls are TRBV5-1 and TRBJ2-1; TRBD1 is a possible D gene (5 bases). Germline CDR1 and CDR2: SGHRS and YFSETQ. The ends were cut back, 0 bases at V and 2 bases at J, with 6 bases in the middle. This CDR3 is built from 14 residues.

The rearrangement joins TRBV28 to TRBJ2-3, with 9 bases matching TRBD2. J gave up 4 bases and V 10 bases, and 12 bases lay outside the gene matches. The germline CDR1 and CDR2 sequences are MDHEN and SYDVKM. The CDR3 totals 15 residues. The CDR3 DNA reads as TGTGCCACCCTTACGCGGGGGGGCAGGTCAGATACGCAGTATTTT. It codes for CATLTRGGRSDTQYF.

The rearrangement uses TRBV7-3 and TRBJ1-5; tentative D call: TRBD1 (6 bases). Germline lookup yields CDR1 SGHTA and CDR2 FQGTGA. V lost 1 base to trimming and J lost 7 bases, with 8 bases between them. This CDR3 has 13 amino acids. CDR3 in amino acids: CASSLMQGQPQHF. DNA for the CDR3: TGTGCCAGCAGCTTAATGCAGGGGCAGCCCCAGCATTTT.

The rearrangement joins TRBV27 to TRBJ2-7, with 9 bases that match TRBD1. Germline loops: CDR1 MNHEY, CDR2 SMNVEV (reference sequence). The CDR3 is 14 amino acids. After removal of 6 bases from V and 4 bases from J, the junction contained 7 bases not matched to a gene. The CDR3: CASSNRGPFYEQYF. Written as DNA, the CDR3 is TGTGCCAGCAGCAACAGGGGGCCATTTTACGAGCAGTACTTC.

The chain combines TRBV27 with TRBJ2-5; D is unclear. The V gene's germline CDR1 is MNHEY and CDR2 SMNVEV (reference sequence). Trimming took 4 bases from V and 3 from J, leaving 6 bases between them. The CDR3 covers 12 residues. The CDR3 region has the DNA TGTGCCAGCAGTTCCTCCAAAGAGACCCAGTACTTC. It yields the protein CASSSSKETQYF.

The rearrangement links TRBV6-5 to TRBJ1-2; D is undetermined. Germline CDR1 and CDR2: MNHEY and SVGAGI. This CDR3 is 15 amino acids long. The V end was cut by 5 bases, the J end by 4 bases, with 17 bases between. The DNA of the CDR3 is TGTGCCAGCAGTACGGGCCCACTGGGATCCTATGGCTACACCTTC. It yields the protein CASSTGPLGSYGYTF.

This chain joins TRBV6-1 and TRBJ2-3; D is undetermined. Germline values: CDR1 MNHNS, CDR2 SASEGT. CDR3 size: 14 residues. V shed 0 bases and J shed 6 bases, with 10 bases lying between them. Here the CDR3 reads CASSEAWIGDTQYF. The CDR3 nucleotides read TGTGCCAGCAGTGAAGCATGGATCGGGGATACGCAGTATTTT.

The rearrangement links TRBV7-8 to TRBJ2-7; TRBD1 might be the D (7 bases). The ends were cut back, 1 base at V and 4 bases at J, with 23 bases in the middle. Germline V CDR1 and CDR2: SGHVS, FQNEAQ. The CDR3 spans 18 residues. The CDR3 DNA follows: TGTGCCAGCAGCTTAGTGAAAAGGTTGGAGGGGGCGATGTACGAGCAGTACTTC. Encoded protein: CASSLVKRLEGAMYEQYF.

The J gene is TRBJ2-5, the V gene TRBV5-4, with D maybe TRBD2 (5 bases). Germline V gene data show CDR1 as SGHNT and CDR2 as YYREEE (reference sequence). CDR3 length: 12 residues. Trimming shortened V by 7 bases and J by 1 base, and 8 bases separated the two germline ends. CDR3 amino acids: CASGRGQETQYF. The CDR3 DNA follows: TGTGCCAGCGGCCGGGGCCAAGAGACCCAGTACTTC.

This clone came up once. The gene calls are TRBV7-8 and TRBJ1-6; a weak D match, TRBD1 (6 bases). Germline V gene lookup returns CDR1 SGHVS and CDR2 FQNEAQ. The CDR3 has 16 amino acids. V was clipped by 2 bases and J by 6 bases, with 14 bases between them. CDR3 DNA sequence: TGTGCCAGCAGCTTAAGGGGGGCGGTCCTTAATTCACCCCTCCACTTT. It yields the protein CASSLRGAVLNSPLHF.

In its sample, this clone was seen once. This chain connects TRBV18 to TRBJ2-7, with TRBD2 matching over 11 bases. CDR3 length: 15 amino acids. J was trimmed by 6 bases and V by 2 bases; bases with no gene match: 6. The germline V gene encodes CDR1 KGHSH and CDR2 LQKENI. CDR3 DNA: TGTGCCAGCTCACCAACCGGGACTAGCGGTTCCGAGCAGTACTTC. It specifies CASSPTGTSGSEQYF.

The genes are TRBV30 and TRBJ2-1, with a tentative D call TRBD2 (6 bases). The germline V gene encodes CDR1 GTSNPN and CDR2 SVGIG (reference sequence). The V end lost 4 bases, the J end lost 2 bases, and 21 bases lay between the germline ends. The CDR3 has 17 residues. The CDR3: CAWTSWSGGQAYNEQFF. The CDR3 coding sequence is TGTGCCTGGACCTCCTGGTCCGGGGGTCAGGCCTACAATGAGCAGTTCTTC.

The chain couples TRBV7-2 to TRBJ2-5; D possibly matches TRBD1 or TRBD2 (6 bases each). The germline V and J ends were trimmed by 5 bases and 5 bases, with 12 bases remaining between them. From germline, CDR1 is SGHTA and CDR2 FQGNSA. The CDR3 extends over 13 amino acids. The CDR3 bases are TGTGCCAGCAGCCGGGGGCGACGTGAGACCCAGTACTTC. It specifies CASSRGRRETQYF.

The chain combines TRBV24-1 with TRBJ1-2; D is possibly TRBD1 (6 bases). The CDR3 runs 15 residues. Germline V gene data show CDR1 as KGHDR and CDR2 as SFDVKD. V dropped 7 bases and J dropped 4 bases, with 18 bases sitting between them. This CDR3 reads CATSSTSLDSYGYTF. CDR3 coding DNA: TGTGCCACCAGCTCGACCTCCCTGGACAGCTATGGCTACACCTTC.

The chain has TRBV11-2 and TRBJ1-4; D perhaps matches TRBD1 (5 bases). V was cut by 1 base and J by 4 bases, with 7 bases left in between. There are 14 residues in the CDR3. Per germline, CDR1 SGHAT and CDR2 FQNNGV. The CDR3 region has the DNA TGTGCCAGCAGCTTAGGGCAGGGTAATGAAAAACTGTTTTTT. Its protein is CASSLGQGNEKLFF.

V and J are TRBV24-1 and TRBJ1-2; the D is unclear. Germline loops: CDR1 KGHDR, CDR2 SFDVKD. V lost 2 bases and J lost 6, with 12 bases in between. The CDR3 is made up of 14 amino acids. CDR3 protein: CATSDSWGKDGYTF. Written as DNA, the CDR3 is TGTGCCACCAGTGATTCATGGGGTAAGGATGGCTACACCTTC.